This paragraph covers one T cell receptor beta chain sequence. Antigen specificity is unknown. An end of the junction does not agree with germline; a read error may underlie this. The data stem from a study of tumor and adjacent non-tumor tissue in lung cancer. Study-level information: The cohort had under 15 adenocarcinoma, a couple of squamous cell and 1 small cell patients.

Looked up from germline, CDR1 is MNHEY and CDR2 is SVGAGI. The CDR3 consists of 16 residues. General study findings and limits: Tumor repertoires had a smaller top 100 clone share than normal lung.

The template was RNA from unsorted bulk tissue. Three rounds of nested PCR, following a modified ARM-PCR protocol, produced the TCRbeta library. Via MiXCR, TCRdb re-called the multiplex PCR reads, giving one row per CDR3 protein. The sample records fewer than 100,000 distinct CDR3 sequences, about two thirds being singletons. Sequenced input: lung tumor tissue. This TCR was sampled from a middle-aged woman with non-small cell lung cancer. The chain uses TRBV6-5 and TRBJ2-3; 9 nucleotides align to TRBD1. CDR3 protein: CDSSGAQGARSDTQYF. CDR3 DNA sequence: TGTGACAGCAGTGGGGCACAGGGGGCACGGTCAGATACGCAATATTTT.